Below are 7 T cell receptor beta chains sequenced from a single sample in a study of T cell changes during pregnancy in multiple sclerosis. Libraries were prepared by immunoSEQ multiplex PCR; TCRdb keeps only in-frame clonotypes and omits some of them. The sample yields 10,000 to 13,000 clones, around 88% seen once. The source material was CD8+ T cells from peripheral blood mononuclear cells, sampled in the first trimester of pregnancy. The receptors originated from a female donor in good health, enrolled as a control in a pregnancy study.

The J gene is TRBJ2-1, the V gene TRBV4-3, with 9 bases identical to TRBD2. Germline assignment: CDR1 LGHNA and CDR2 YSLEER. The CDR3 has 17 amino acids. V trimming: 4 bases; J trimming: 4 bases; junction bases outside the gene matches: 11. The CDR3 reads CASSPNSGGRRYNEQFF. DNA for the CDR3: TGCGCCAGCAGCCCGAATAGCGGGGGCCGACGATACAATGAGCAGTTCTTC.

The CDR3, as DNA: TGTGCCAGCAGCCCCCCGGACAGTATGAACACTGAAGCTTTCTTT. Amino acids: CASSPPDSMNTEAFF. The V and J genes are TRBV9 and TRBJ1-1; D perhaps matches TRBD1 (6 bases). The germline gives CDR1 SGDLS, CDR2 YYNGEE. This CDR3 spans 15 amino acids. Trimming left V 4 bases short and J 0 bases short, with 13 bases between. Using reference TRBV9 and TRBJ1-1 for the parts outside the CDR3, the full variable domain is DSGVTQTPKHLITATGQRVTLRCSPRSGDLSVYWYQQSLDQGLQFLIQYYNGEERAKGNILERFSAQQFPDLHSELNLSSLELGDSALYFCASSPPDSMNTEAFFGQGTRLTVV.

This chain's CDR3 is CASSILEVDQETQYF. CDR3 bases: TGTGCCAGCAGCATCCTCGAGGTGGACCAAGAGACCCAGTACTTC. V and J are TRBV12-1 and TRBJ2-5; the table names TRBD2, a call not compared with the DNA. TRBV12-1 counts as a pseudogene. The CDR3 runs to 15 residues.

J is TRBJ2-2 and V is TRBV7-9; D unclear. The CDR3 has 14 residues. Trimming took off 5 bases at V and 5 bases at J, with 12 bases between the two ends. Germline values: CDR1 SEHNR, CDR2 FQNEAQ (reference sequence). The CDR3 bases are TGTGCCAGCAGCGCGCCCGCTATTACCGGGGAGCTGTTTTTT. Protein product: CASSAPAITGELFF.

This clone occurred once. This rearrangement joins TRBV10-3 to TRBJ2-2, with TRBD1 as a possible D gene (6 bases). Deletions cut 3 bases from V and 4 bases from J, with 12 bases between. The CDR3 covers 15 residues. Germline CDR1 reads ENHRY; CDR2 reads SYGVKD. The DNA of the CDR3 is TGTGCCATCAGTGAACCGGACAGAAGCACCGGGGAGCTGTTTTTT. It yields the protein CAISEPDRSTGELFF.

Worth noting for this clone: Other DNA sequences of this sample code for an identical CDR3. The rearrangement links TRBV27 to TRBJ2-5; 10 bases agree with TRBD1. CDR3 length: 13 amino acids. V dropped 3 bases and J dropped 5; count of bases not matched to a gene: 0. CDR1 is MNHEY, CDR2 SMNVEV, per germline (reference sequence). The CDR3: CASSLDRGETQYF. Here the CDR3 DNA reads TGTGCCAGCAGTTTGGACAGGGGGGAGACCCAGTACTTC.

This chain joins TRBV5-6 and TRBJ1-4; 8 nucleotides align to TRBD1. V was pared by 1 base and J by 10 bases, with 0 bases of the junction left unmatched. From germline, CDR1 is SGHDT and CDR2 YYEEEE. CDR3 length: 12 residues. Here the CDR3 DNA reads TGTGCCAGCAGCTTGCAGGGGGCAAAACTGTTTTTT. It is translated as CASSLQGAKLFF.